This record concerns one T cell receptor (beta chain) sequence. The CDR3 length is 16 residues. Germline lookup yields CDR1 MNHEY and CDR2 SVGAGI. J gave up 1 base and V 4 bases, and 9 bases lay outside the gene matches. These data originate in a study of blood T cell repertoires in COVID-19. Study summary: Researchers got acute and convalescent COVID-19 samples from the United States, Italy and Spain.

Per the study methods: It was from reference gene primer amplification that nucleated cell counts were estimated. Sequenced by immunoSEQ multiplex PCR; TCRdb stores in-frame clones only, minus some. That table furnishes V, J and clone size, whereas the DNA furnished D and trimming. This sample yields 250,000 to 300,000 clones, of which 80% to 90% are seen a single time; 6.3% belongs to the top ten. During active infection, Seattle patients enrolled and were then monitored through disease. Sample: peripheral blood. The chain employs TRBV6-5 and TRBJ2-7; TRBD1 matches at 8 bases. The clonotype comes from a woman aged 50 to 60 with COVID-19, enrolled during active disease. The CDR3 bases are TGTGCCAGCAGTTCACAGGGACAGGTCCGGTCCTACGAGCAGTACTTC. It yields the protein CASSSQGQVRSYEQYF.